A single sample gave rise to the 5 T cell receptor beta chains below, sequenced in a study of cytomegalovirus exposure and HLA in healthy donors. The PCR used 60 Vbeta and 13 Jbeta primers. Clones were sequenced by immunoSEQ multiplex PCR, and TCRdb holds only the in-frame ones, with some missing. This sample has fewer than 140,000 clones, with around three quarters found just once. Source material: PBMCs. The origin of the receptors is a woman aged 45-65 years in good health and CMV-seropositive.

The chain has TRBV5-4 and TRBJ2-3; maybe TRBD2 (5 bases). V dropped 4 bases and J dropped 4 bases, with 22 bases sitting between them. This CDR3 spans 17 amino acids. Germline CDR1 SGHNT, CDR2 YYREEE (reference sequence). Here the CDR3 reads CASSIIFRTQAPDTQYF. In DNA, the CDR3 is TGTGCCAGCAGCATAATCTTCAGGACTCAAGCGCCAGATACGCAGTATTTT.

This sequence joins TRBV5-5 and TRBJ1-5, with 7 bases aligning to TRBD1. Trimming at V came to 0 bases and at J to 4 bases, leaving 4 bases not matched to a gene. The CDR3 totals 15 residues. Germline CDR1 SGHKS, CDR2 YYEKEE (reference sequence). CDR3 protein: CASSLGTGDNQPQHF. CDR3 nucleotide sequence: TGTGCCAGCAGCTTGGGAACAGGGGATAATCAGCCCCAGCATTTT.

The V gene is TRBV18, the J gene TRBJ2-2; the match to TRBD2 covers 9 bases. Trimming took 1 base from V and 1 from J; bases not matched to a gene: 7. This CDR3 is 18 amino acids long. CDR1 is KGHSH and CDR2 is LQKENI in the germline V gene. Here the CDR3 DNA reads TGTGCCAGCTCACCACTATTAGCGGGGGCCCGGAACACCGGGGAGCTGTTTTTT. This sequence encodes CASSPLLAGARNTGELFF.

The rearrangement joins TRBV6-1 to TRBJ2-5; D is possibly TRBD1 (6 bases). Trimming left V 0 bases short and J 4 bases short, with 12 bases between. This CDR3 is 15 amino acids long. Germline loops: CDR1 MNHNS, CDR2 SASEGT. CDR3 sequence (DNA): TGTGCCAGCAGTGAAGCGGCAACAGGGCCAGAGACCCAGTACTTC. Translating it yields CASSEAATGPETQYF.

The chain links TRBV7-6 to TRBJ1-1; 8 bases agree with TRBD1. The ends lost 5 bases at V and 5 bases at J; junction bases unmatched: 4. Germline V CDR1 and CDR2: SGHVS, FNYEAQ. This CDR3 is 13 amino acids long. The CDR3 DNA reads TGTGCCAGCAGCCTGAACAGGGGGACTGAAGCTTTCTTT. The encoded protein is CASSLNRGTEAFF.